These 4 T cell receptor beta chains were all obtained from the same sample, sequenced in a study of shared clonotypes between healthy human individuals. In the naive CD8 group, cells lacked CD45RO and were positively selected for CCR7, so terminally differentiated effector memory CD45RA+ cells were left out. The protocol was immunoSEQ multiplex PCR, while the TCRdb copy is restricted to in-frame clones and leaves out a portion. The sample has about 580,000 clones, roughly 98% seen once; the top ten hold 0.3%. Material: naive CD8+ T cells sorted from blood. The receptor source for this set is a young man in good health.

J is TRBJ2-2 and V is TRBV7-7; possible D gene TRBD2, 5 bases. Germline-derived CDR1 and CDR2 are SSHAT and FNYEAQ (reference sequence). CDR3 length equals 18 residues. Trimming stripped 4 bases from V and 0 bases from J, with 18 bases between. In DNA form, the CDR3 reads TGTGCCAGCAGCTCAAACGAGGGAGTGGATGCGAACACCGGGGAGCTGTTTTTT. Its protein product is CASSSNEGVDANTGELFF. Full variable domain (outside the CDR3, taken from reference TRBV7-7 and TRBJ2-2): GAGVSQSPRYKVTKRGQDVTLRCDPISSHATLYWYQQALGQGPEFLTYFNYEAQPDKSGLPSDRFSAERPEGSISTLTIQRTEQRDSAMYRCASSSNEGVDANTGELFFGEGSRLTVL.

The chain is built from TRBV4-3 and TRBJ1-5; 9 bases map to TRBD1. Unmatched junction bases numbered 3, after V lost 4 bases and J lost 2 bases. Germline CDR1 is LGHNA and CDR2 is YSLEER. The CDR3 consists of 15 residues. The chain's CDR3 is CASSPDRGGNQPQHF. The CDR3 bases are TGCGCCAGCAGCCCGGACAGGGGTGGCAATCAGCCCCAGCATTTT.

The chain uses TRBV4-3 and TRBJ1-5; maybe TRBD1 (5 bases). This CDR3 has 16 residues. V lost 0 bases, J lost 6 bases, and 15 bases lay in between. Germline CDR1 and CDR2: LGHNA and YSLEER. CDR3 bases: TGCGCCAGCAGCCAAGATTTCCCAGGGCTTGGTCAGCCCCAGCATTTT. The encoded protein is CASSQDFPGLGQPQHF.

This clone occurred once. This chain uses TRBV6-6 with TRBJ2-3; 13 bases fit TRBD2. V was pared by 6 bases and J by 0 bases, with 3 bases of the junction left unmatched. The V gene's germline CDR1 is MNHNY and CDR2 SVGAGI (reference sequence). There are 16 residues in the CDR3. This chain's CDR3 is CASRLAGGSSTDTQYF. The CDR3 bases are TGTGCCAGCAGACTAGCGGGAGGGTCTAGCACAGATACGCAGTATTTT.